This T cell receptor (beta chain) was sequenced in a study of early T cells in non-severe SARS-CoV-2 infection. TCRdb ran MiXCR on the 5' RACE reads and lists one entry per CDR3 protein. Here the sample spans tens of thousands of distinct CDR3 sequences, 10% to 15% being singletons. This clonotype was observed many times. Germline V gives CDR1 DFQATT, CDR2 SNEGSKA (reference sequence). V lost 3 bases to trimming and J lost 3 bases, with 16 bases between them. The CDR3 runs to 15 residues. The chain carries TRBV20-1 and TRBJ2-3, with D possibly being TRBD1 (6 bases). The source material was whole blood. This TCR was sampled from an adult who was a healthcare worker with PCR-confirmed SARS-CoV-2 infection or an uninfected control (not recorded which). CDR3 sequence: CSASVGVRGTDTQYF. The DNA of the CDR3 is TGCAGTGCTAGCGTGGGTGTAAGGGGGACAGATACGCAGTATTTT.